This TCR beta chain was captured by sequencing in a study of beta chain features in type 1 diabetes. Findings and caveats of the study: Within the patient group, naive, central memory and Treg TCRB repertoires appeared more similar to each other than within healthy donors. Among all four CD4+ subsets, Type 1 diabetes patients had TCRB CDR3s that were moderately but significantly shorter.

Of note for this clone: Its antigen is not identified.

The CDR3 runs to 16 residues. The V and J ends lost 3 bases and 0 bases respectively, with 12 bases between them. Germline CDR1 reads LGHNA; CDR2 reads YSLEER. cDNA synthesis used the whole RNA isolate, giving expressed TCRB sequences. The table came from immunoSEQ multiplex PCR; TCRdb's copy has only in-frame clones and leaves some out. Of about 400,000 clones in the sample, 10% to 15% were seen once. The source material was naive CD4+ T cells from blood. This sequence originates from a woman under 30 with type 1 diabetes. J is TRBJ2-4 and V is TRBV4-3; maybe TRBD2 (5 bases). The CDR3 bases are TGCGCCAGCAGCCAGGAGAGGGCCGTAGCCAAAAACATTCAGTACTTC. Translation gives CASSQERAVAKNIQYF.